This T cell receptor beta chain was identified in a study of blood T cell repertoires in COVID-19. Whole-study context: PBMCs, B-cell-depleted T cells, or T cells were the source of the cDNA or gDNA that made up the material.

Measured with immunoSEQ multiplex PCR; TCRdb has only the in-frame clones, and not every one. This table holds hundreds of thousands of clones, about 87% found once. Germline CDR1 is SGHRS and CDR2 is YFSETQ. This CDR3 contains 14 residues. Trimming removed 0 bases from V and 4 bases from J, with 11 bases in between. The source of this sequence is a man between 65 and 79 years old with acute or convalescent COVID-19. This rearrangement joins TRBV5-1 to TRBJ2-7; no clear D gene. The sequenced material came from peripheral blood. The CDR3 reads CASSLVTVHYEQYF. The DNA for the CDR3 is TGCGCCAGCAGCTTGGTTACAGTCCATTACGAGCAGTACTTC.